Listed below are T cell receptor beta chains from one sample, sequenced in a study of T cell changes during pregnancy in multiple sclerosis. Libraries were prepared by immunoSEQ multiplex PCR; TCRdb keeps only in-frame clonotypes and omits some of them. The profile shows 45,000 or so clones, more than 85% of them singletons. Source: CD8+ T cells from peripheral blood mononuclear cells, taken in the second trimester of pregnancy. These receptors were obtained from a female donor with multiple sclerosis, enrolled in a pregnancy study. Each CDR3 is given with its conserved first and last residue. A D gene is named only where the DNA matches it firmly. Only some rows state a clone size, as once, few, many or a class for expanded clones.

>-|TRBV19|-|TRBJ2-2
CASTPRASGTGELFF
TGTGCCAGTACCCCCAGGGCCAGTGGGACCGGGGAGCTGTTTTTT
>many|TRBV4-3|TRBD2|TRBJ2-3
CASSQDYGGATDTQYF
TGCGCCAGCAGCCAAGATTACGGGGGGGCAACAGATACGCAGTATTTT
>-|TRBV7-3|TRBD1|TRBJ1-1
CASSLTGGAVDTEAFF
TGTGCCAGCAGCTTAACAGGGGGCGCGGTGGACACTGAAGCTTTCTTT
>once|TRBV11-2|TRBD1|TRBJ2-2
CASSFSRDRGRTGELFF
TGTGCCAGCAGCTTTTCCCGGGACAGGGGGCGGACCGGGGAGCTGTTTTTT
>once|TRBV11-3|TRBD1|TRBJ2-5
CASSLSGTGPQETQYF
TGTGCCAGCAGCTTATCCGGGACAGGGCCCCAAGAGACCCAGTACTTC
>once|TRBV30|TRBD1|TRBJ1-1
CAWSTGQGGGEAFF
TGTGCCTGGAGTACGGGACAGGGGGGGGGTGAAGCTTTCTTT
>-|TRBV7-2|-|TRBJ2-7
CASRFRGHLSSYEQYF
TGTGCCAGCAGGTTCCGGGGACACCTAAGCTCCTACGAGCAGTACTTC
>-|TRBV6-5|-|TRBJ1-5
CASSPRGGGQPQHF
TGTGCCAGCAGCCCCCGAGGGGGGGGTCAGCCCCAGCATTTT
>-|TRBV7-6|-|TRBJ2-1
CASSLPLDNEQFF
TGTGCCAGCAGCCTCCCACTAGACAATGAGCAGTTCTTC
>few|TRBV4-2|-|TRBJ1-2
CASSQPDGGGYTF
TGTGCCAGCAGCCAACCAGACGGAGGCGGCTACACCTTC
>few|TRBV9|-|TRBJ1-1
CASSVVALPAEAFF
TGTGCCAGCAGCGTAGTAGCCCTGCCAGCTGAAGCTTTCTTT
>-|TRBV2|TRBD2|TRBJ2-1
CASRARGGPNNEQFF
TGTGCCAGCAGGGCCCGGGGGGGGCCCAACAATGAGCAGTTCTTC
>-|TRBV7-8|-|TRBJ1-1
CASSTMNTEAFF
TGTGCCAGCAGCACTATGAACACTGAAGCTTTCTTT
>-|TRBV7-8|-|TRBJ2-2
CASGRPVELFF
TGTGCCAGCGGGAGACCGGTGGAGCTGTTTTTT
>-|TRBV10-2|TRBD1|TRBJ2-1
CASSEPGQGHFNEQFF
TGCGCCAGCAGTGAGCCGGGACAGGGACACTTCAATGAGCAGTTCTTC
>-|TRBV30|TRBD1|TRBJ1-2
CAWSVSLRDRAIDNYGYTF
TGTGCCTGGAGTGTCTCACTCCGGGACAGGGCGATCGATAACTATGGCTACACCTTC
>once|TRBV7-9|TRBD1|TRBJ2-1
CAIESQGVEQFF
TGTGCCATTGAATCGCAGGGGGTCGAGCAGTTCTTC
>-|TRBV2|-|TRBJ2-4
CATSFSEAKNIQYF
TGTGCCACGAGTTTTAGTGAAGCCAAAAACATTCAGTACTTC
>-|TRBV21-1|-|TRBJ1-4
CASSSFWGQGNEKLFF
-
>-|TRBV18|-|TRBJ2-5
CASSPVGVETQYF
TGTGCCAGCTCACCAGTAGGGGTAGAGACCCAGTACTTC
>-|TRBV29-1|-|TRBJ1-2
CSGIREGGYTF
TGCAGCGGGATAAGGGAGGGGGGCTACACCTTC
>-|TRBV11-2|TRBD1|TRBJ1-2
CASSFTGGVYGYTF
TGTGCCAGCAGCTTTACAGGGGGCGTTTATGGCTACACCTTC